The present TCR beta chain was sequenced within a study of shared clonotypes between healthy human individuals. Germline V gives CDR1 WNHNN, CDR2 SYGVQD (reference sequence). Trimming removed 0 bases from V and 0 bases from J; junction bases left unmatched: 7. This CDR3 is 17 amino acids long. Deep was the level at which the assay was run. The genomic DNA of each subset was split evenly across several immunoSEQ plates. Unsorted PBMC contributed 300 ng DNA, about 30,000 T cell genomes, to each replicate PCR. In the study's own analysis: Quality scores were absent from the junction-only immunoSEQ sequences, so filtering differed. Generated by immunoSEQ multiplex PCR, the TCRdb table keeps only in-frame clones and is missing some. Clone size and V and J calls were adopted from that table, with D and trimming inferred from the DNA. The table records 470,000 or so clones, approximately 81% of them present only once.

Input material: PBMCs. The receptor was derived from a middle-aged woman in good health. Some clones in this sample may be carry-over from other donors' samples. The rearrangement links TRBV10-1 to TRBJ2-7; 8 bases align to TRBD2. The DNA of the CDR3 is TGCGCCAGCAGTGAGTCGAAGGTAGCGGGATACTCCTACGAGCAGTACTTC. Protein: CASSESKVAGYSYEQYF.